This is a list of T cell receptor beta chains from one sample in a study of PD-1 blockade in classical Hodgkin lymphoma. The assay was immunoSEQ multiplex PCR, and TCRdb's table has in-frame clones only and misses some. The table shows about 25,000 clones, with 80% occurring only once. The material sequenced was peripheral blood mononuclear cells (PBMCs), taken at baseline. These receptors came from a human donor with classical Hodgkin lymphoma. Each CDR3 is given with its conserved first and last residue. D genes are given only for firm matches. Clone size is given for some rows only: seen once, a few or many times, or a class if the clone is expanded.

v_call	cdr3_length	clone_size	d_call	j_call	cdr3_aa	cdr3_nt
TRBV27	13	few	NA	TRBJ1-6	CASSLSGASPLHF	TGTGCCAGCAGTTTATCGGGGGCTTCACCCCTCCACTTT
TRBV7-8	16	NA	TRBD1	TRBJ2-5	CASSLIPGQGLETQYF	TGTGCCAGCAGCTTAATACCGGGACAGGGGTTGGAGACCCAGTACTTC
TRBV6-5	13	NA	TRBD1	TRBJ1-2	CASSPGQGVGYTF	TGTGCCAGCAGTCCGGGACAGGGGGTTGGCTACACCTTC
TRBV7-9	16	NA	TRBD1	TRBJ2-1	CASSLNRGSSYNEQFF	TGTGCCAGCAGCTTGAACAGGGGGAGCTCCTACAATGAGCAGTTCTTC
TRBV7-9	13	NA	TRBD1	TRBJ1-2	CASSLRQGYGYTF	TGTGCCAGCAGCTTACGACAGGGTTATGGCTACACCTTC
TRBV27	14	once	NA	TRBJ1-6	CASSPWTEDSPLHF	TGTGCCAGCAGTCCATGGACGGAAGATTCACCCCTCCACTTT
TRBV19	16	once	TRBD1	TRBJ2-3	CASTNHRGLGTDTQYF	TGTGCCAGCACCAATCACAGGGGGTTGGGCACAGATACGCAGTATTTT
TRBV28	11	NA	NA	TRBJ2-7	CASTLRGEQYF	TGTGCCAGCACCTTAAGGGGAGAGCAGTACTTC
TRBV4-1	14	once	NA	TRBJ2-3	CASSQRGWTDTQYF	TGCGCCAGCAGCCAAAGGGGGTGGACAGATACGCAGTATTTT
TRBV29-1	12	once	NA	TRBJ2-3	CSVVEGPDTQYF	TGCAGCGTTGTTGAGGGCCCAGATACGCAGTATTTT
TRBV11-1	13	NA	NA	TRBJ1-4	CASSLGPFDKLFF	TGTGCCAGCAGCTTAGGTCCGTTTGATAAACTGTTTTTT
TRBV5-4	15	NA	TRBD1	TRBJ2-2	CASSLGGQGTGELFF	TGTGCCAGCAGCTTGGGTGGACAGGGAACCGGGGAGCTGTTTTTT
TRBV9	15	NA	TRBD1	TRBJ2-5	CASSVGTGNGETQYF	TGTGCCAGCAGCGTGGGGACAGGGAATGGGGAGACCCAGTACTTC
TRBV4-2	18	few	TRBD1	TRBJ1-3	CASSPTASTGYSGNTIYF	TGTGCCAGCAGCCCAACTGCTTCGACAGGGTACTCTGGAAACACCATATATTTT
TRBV25-1	12	NA	NA	TRBJ1-3	CASRNSGNTIYF	TGTGCCAGCAGGAACTCCGGAAACACCATATATTTT
TRBV30	13	NA	NA	TRBJ1-5	CAWSQGSNQPQHF	TGTGCCTGGAGTCAAGGTAGCAATCAGCCCCAGCATTTT
TRBV28	15	NA	NA	TRBJ1-6	CASKGLGVGDSPLHF	TGTGCCAGCAAGGGCTTAGGGGTTGGGGATTCACCCCTCCACTTT
TRBV19	15	NA	TRBD1	TRBJ2-2	CASRLWGQGHGELFF	TGTGCCAGTAGATTGTGGGGACAGGGGCACGGGGAGCTGTTTTTT
TRBV11-2	15	NA	NA	TRBJ2-3	CASSLWTSSTDTQYF	TGTGCCAGCAGCCTCTGGACATCTAGCACAGATACGCAGTATTTT
TRBV9	13	NA	NA	TRBJ2-1	CASSGIANNEQFF	TGTGCCAGCAGCGGTATCGCAAACAATGAGCAGTTCTTC
TRBV7-2	14	few	TRBD1	TRBJ2-7	CASSLARGRDEQYF	TGTGCCAGCAGCTTAGCCAGGGGGCGAGACGAGCAGTACTTC
TRBV6-1	13	NA	NA	TRBJ1-5	CASSEGGPQPQHF	TGTGCCAGCAGTGAAGGGGGGCCTCAGCCCCAGCATTTT
TRBV7-8	15	NA	NA	TRBJ2-5	CASSLLRVLQETQYF	TGTGCCAGCAGCTTGCTCAGGGTACTCCAAGAGACCCAGTACTTC
TRBV14	13	NA	NA	TRBJ1-6	CASSQALNSPLHF	TGTGCCAGCAGCCAAGCTCTCAATTCACCCCTCCACTTT
TRBV7-9	13	NA	NA	TRBJ2-2	CASSLAGSGELFF	TGTGCCAGCAGCTTAGCGGGGTCCGGGGAGCTGTTTTTT
TRBV27	13	NA	TRBD1	TRBJ2-5	CASSTRGQETQYF	TGTGCCAGCAGTACCAGGGGGCAAGAGACCCAGTACTTC
TRBV4-3	16	NA	NA	TRBJ1-6	CASSQDWTANNSPLHF	TGCGCCAGCAGCCAAGACTGGACCGCCAATAATTCACCCCTCCACTTT